The rows below give T cell receptor beta chains drawn from one sample of a study of T cell clusters in autoimmune cytopenias. TCRdb reprocessed the multiplex PCR reads, with one entry per CDR3 protein and no DNA. In total, the table holds 7,000 to 9,000 distinct CDR3 sequences. The sequencing input was peripheral blood. The receptors were gathered from a human donor with an autoimmune cytopenia or autoimmune hepatitis (not recorded which). CDR3s include the opening cysteine and the closing phenylalanine or tryptophan. The size of a clone is reported for some rows only, either as once, few or many, or as a class for expanded clones.

J: TRBJ1-1; size: -; V: TRBV6-5; CDR3: CASGRVNTEAFF
J: TRBJ2-6; size: medium-sized; V: TRBV13; CDR3: CASSFGRSGANVLTF
J: TRBJ2-5; size: -; V: TRBV6-1; CDR3: CASSSGATLLRAQYF
J: TRBJ2-2; size: medium-sized; V: TRBV7-6; CDR3: CASSPLGQGELFF
J: TRBJ2-1; size: -; V: TRBV5-5; CDR3: CASSDPLGGLNNKQFF
J: TRBJ1-3; size: -; V: TRBV6-1; CDR3: CASSEGTDSGNTIYF
J: TRBJ2-7; size: -; V: TRBV5-5; CDR3: CASSPGTGREQYF
J: TRBJ2-7; size: -; V: TRBV5-4; CDR3: CASSSAGAGTYEQYF
J: TRBJ2-7; size: -; V: TRBV19; CDR3: CASSAPDRGYEQYF
J: TRBJ2-1; size: -; V: TRBV7-9; CDR3: CASSLAGAGEQFF
J: TRBJ2-3; size: -; V: TRBV27; CDR3: CASSLGEYTDTQYF